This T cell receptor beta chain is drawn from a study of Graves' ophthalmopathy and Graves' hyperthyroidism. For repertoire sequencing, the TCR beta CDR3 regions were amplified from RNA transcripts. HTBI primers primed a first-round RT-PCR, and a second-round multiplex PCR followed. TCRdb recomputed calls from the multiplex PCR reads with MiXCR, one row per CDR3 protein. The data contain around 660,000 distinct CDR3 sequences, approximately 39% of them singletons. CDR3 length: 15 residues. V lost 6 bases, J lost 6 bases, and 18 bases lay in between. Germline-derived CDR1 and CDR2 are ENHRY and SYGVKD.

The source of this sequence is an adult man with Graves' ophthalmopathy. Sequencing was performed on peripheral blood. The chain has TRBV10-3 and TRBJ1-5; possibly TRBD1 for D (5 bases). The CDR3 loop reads CAIRSGQGLGQPQHF. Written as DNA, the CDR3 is TGTGCCATCAGGTCGGGGCAGGGTCTCGGTCAGCCCCAGCATTTT.